The 30 T cell receptor beta chains given below trace back to one sample, sequenced in a study of blood T cell repertoires in COVID-19 (dated by TCRdb to about 2020). Libraries were made using the immunoSEQ multiplex PCR assay. TCRdb limited this immuneACCESS table to in-frame rearrangements with V and J called. A share of clones is missing; checked studies link under half to unresolved V genes, and the rest is unexplained. Present in this sample are more than 100,000 clones, roughly 84% of which were seen just once. The ten biggest clones cover nearly 4% of the sample. The sample consisted of PBMCs or T cells enriched from blood (not recorded which). These receptors all stem from a woman in her thirties who had recovered from COVID-19.

As to this clone: Other DNA sequences of this sample code for an identical CDR3. The chain is built from TRBV19 and TRBJ2-7; TRBD1 agrees at 8 bases. After removal of 3 bases from V and 4 bases from J, the junction contained 8 bases not matched to a gene. Germline-derived CDR1 and CDR2 are LNHDA and SQIVND (reference sequence). The CDR3 has 15 residues. The CDR3 sequence: CASSIQAGGRYEQYF. CDR3 nucleotide sequence: TGTGCCAGTAGTATTCAGGCAGGGGGCAGGTACGAGCAGTACTTC. The full variable domain, rest sourced from reference TRBV19 and TRBJ2-7, is DGGITQSPKYLFRKEGQNVTLSCEQNLNHDAMYWYRQDPGQGLRLIYYSQIVNDFQKGDIAEGYSVSREKKESFPLTVTSAQKNPTAFYLCASSIQAGGRYEQYFGPGTRLTVT.

The chain employs TRBV7-9 and TRBJ1-2, with 7 bases that match TRBD1. Germline CDR1 and CDR2: SEHNR and FQNEAQ (reference sequence). The CDR3 is 13 residues long. J was trimmed by 3 bases and V by 4 bases; bases with no gene match: 2. This CDR3 reads CASSSGGDYGYTF. The CDR3 DNA reads as TGTGCCAGCAGCTCAGGGGGTGACTATGGCTACACCTTC.

The chain links TRBV4-2 to TRBJ2-7; 10 nucleotides line up with TRBD1. V shed 4 bases and J 2 bases; nucleotides not matched to a gene: 5. CDR3 length: 15 amino acids. The germline V gene has CDR1 LGHNA and CDR2 YNFKEQ. The CDR3 DNA reads TGTGCCAGCAGCCGCGAGGGGACAGGGGCCTACGAGCAGTACTTC. This translates into CASSREGTGAYEQYF.

The rearrangement joins TRBV5-1 to TRBJ1-1; the match to TRBD1 covers 7 bases. CDR1 and CDR2 from the germline V gene are SGHRS and YFSETQ. V lost 0 bases, J lost 10 bases, and 15 bases stayed unmatched. The CDR3 consists of 16 residues. The CDR3 sequence is CASSLVLRGRGKAAFF. The CDR3 DNA sequence: TGCGCCAGCAGCTTGGTTTTAAGGGGGCGAGGGAAAGCAGCTTTCTTT.

The chain links TRBV5-1 to TRBJ2-5; 9 bases fit TRBD1. The junction had 5 bases not matched to a gene; V was cut back by 4 bases and J by 1 base. Germline lookup yields CDR1 SGHRS and CDR2 YFSETQ. This CDR3 has 15 amino acids. As DNA, the CDR3 is TGCGCCAGCAGCGGCGGGACAGGGCTCCAAGAGACCCAGTACTTC. This encodes CASSGGTGLQETQYF.

The J gene is TRBJ1-2, the V gene TRBV4-3, with D possibly being TRBD1 (6 bases). CDR1 is LGHNA, CDR2 YSLEER, per germline. The V end lost 0 bases, the J end lost 4 bases, and 21 bases lay between the germline ends. This CDR3 comprises 18 residues. The CDR3 spells CASSQDLGTLETLYGYTF. For the CDR3, the DNA is TGCGCCAGCAGCCAAGATCTGGGGACACTCGAAACCCTCTATGGCTACACCTTC.

The V gene is TRBV19, the J gene TRBJ1-6; D unresolved. The CDR3 is 17 residues long. Germline V lookup: CDR1 LNHDA, CDR2 SQIVND (reference sequence). The germline V and J ends were trimmed by 4 bases and 0 bases, with 13 bases remaining between them. The CDR3 here is CASSRGLTSSYNSPLHF. DNA of the CDR3: TGTGCCAGTAGTAGAGGACTGACGAGCTCCTATAATTCACCCCTCCACTTT.

In DNA, the CDR3 is TGTGCCAGCAGTCAGCGCGGGACTAGCGGGAGGTGGTTCTTC. Translating it yields CASSQRGTSGRWFF. The chain couples TRBV6-2 or TRBV6-3 to TRBJ2-1; 15 nucleotides agree with TRBD2. This CDR3 contains 14 residues. Trimming took 5 bases from V and 15 from J; bases not matched to a gene: 8. The germline gives CDR1 MNHEY, CDR2 SVGEGT.

J is TRBJ2-7 and V is TRBV30; D possibly corresponds to TRBD2 (6 bases). The CDR3 is made up of 14 amino acids. Trimming took 4 bases from V and 2 from J, leaving 15 bases between them. In germline, CDR1 is GTSNPN, CDR2 SVGIG (reference sequence). The CDR3 nucleotides read TGTGCCTGGAAAGAAAGGAGGGGTACCTACGAGCAGTACTTC. Translating it yields CAWKERRGTYEQYF.

The chain joins TRBV6-5 to TRBJ1-5; D remains ambiguous. The CDR3 extends over 13 amino acids. The V and J ends lost 6 bases and 4 bases respectively, with 10 bases between them. Per germline, CDR1 MNHEY and CDR2 SVGAGI. In nucleotides, the CDR3 is TGTGCCAGCAGCCTATTCAAGAATCAGCCCCAGCATTTT. It codes for CASSLFKNQPQHF.

This chain joins TRBV30 and TRBJ1-2; 7 bases are shared with TRBD1. Germline V gives CDR1 GTSNPN, CDR2 SVGIG (reference sequence). The CDR3 extends over 13 amino acids. After removal of 2 bases from V and 6 bases from J, the junction contained 6 bases not matched to a gene. DNA for the CDR3: TGTGCCTGGAGTCGTGACAGGGTAAATGGCTACACCTTC. Translation: CAWSRDRVNGYTF.

J is TRBJ1-6 and V is TRBV4-1; D is unresolved. Germline V CDR1 and CDR2: MGHRA, YSYEKL. With 0 bases removed from V and 11 bases from J, the gap between germline ends came to 14 bases. CDR3 size: 15 residues. The CDR3 here is CASSQEVQPKTPLHF. CDR3 DNA sequence: TGCGCCAGCAGCCAAGAGGTACAGCCCAAAACACCCCTCCACTTT.

The rearrangement uses TRBV4-3 and TRBJ2-7; the match to TRBD2 covers 12 bases. In germline, CDR1 is LGHNA, CDR2 YSLEER. J gave up 2 bases and V 0 bases, and 11 bases lay outside the gene matches. CDR3 length: 19 residues. The CDR3 nucleotides are TGCGCCAGCAGCCAAGACTTCGGGGGGACTAGCGGGCCGACCTACGAGCAGTACTTC. This gives the protein CASSQDFGGTSGPTYEQYF.

The chain uses TRBV4-3 and TRBJ1-1; no reliable D call. Germline assignment: CDR1 LGHNA and CDR2 YSLEER. The V end lost 3 bases, the J end lost 1 base, and 6 bases lay between the germline ends. The CDR3 contains 13 residues. CDR3: CASSHRENTEAFF. The CDR3 region has the DNA TGCGCCAGCAGCCACCGAGAGAACACTGAAGCTTTCTTT.

The J gene is TRBJ1-2, the V gene TRBV12-1; the tabulated D call, TRBD1, remains unverified against the DNA. TRBV12-1 is a listed pseudogene. The CDR3 consists of 15 residues. The CDR3 DNA reads as TGTGCCAGCAGCTTCTTTTTCGGCAGGGTTTATGGCTACACCTTC. Translating it yields CASSFFFGRVYGYTF.

J is TRBJ1-6 and V is TRBV7-6; D may be TRBD1 (5 bases). The CDR3 consists of 14 residues. V lost 2 bases, J lost 8 bases, and 10 bases lay in between. CDR1 SGHVS and CDR2 FNYEAQ come from the germline V gene. CDR3 residues: CASSLLQDHSPLHF. As DNA, the CDR3 is TGTGCCAGCAGCTTATTACAGGACCATTCACCCCTCCACTTT.

This clone appeared a few times. This chain joins TRBV7-2 and TRBJ1-5; 8 nucleotides line up with TRBD1. The V gene's germline CDR1 is SGHTA and CDR2 FQGNSA. The length of the CDR3 is 15 residues. J gave up 4 bases and V 2 bases, and 4 bases lay outside the gene matches. DNA of the CDR3: TGTGCCAGCAGCTTAAATAGGGACAGGAATCAGCCCCAGCATTTT. This encodes CASSLNRDRNQPQHF.

The V gene is TRBV7-9, the J gene TRBJ2-2; D possibly corresponds to TRBD2 (6 bases). The germline gives CDR1 SEHNR, CDR2 FQNEAQ (reference sequence). V was clipped by 4 bases and J by 4 bases, with 10 bases between them. This CDR3 is built from 14 residues. DNA for the CDR3: TGTGCCAGCAGCTGGGGGGACGGCACCGGGGAGCTGTTTTTT. Residues: CASSWGDGTGELFF. Full variable domain (missing parts from reference TRBV7-9 and TRBJ2-2): DTGVSQNPRHKITKRGQNVTFRCDPISEHNRLYWYRQTLGQGPEFLTYFQNEAQLEKSRLLSDRFSAERPKGSFSTLEIQRTEQGDSAMYLCASSWGDGTGELFFGEGSRLTVL.

Here the CDR3 DNA reads TGTGCCACCAGCACCTCCCCCTTTTCCTGGGAGGGGACGGGGGATACGCAGTATTTT. Protein sequence: CATSTSPFSWEGTGDTQYF. The chain recombines TRBV15 with TRBJ2-3; 7 bases are a match to TRBD2. Trimming took 4 bases from V and 6 from J; bases not matched to a gene: 22. Germline V gives CDR1 LNHNV, CDR2 YYDKDF (reference sequence). The CDR3 length is 19 residues.

This chain joins TRBV11-2 and TRBJ2-6; the D is unclear. Per the germline V gene, CDR1 is SGHAT and CDR2 is FQNNGV. The CDR3 has 16 residues. V shed 5 bases and J shed 0 bases, with 11 bases lying between them. CDR3 in amino acids: CASSPDLLSGANVLTF. The DNA for the CDR3 is TGTGCCAGCAGCCCCGACTTGCTCTCTGGGGCCAACGTCCTGACTTTC.

The chain has TRBV9 and TRBJ2-3, with 7 bases aligning to TRBD2. Germline V gene lookup returns CDR1 SGDLS and CDR2 YYNGEE. The CDR3 is 16 amino acids. The junction had 5 bases not matched to a gene; V was cut back by 1 base and J by 0 bases. CDR3 in amino acids: CASSVRGSGSTDTQYF. The CDR3 DNA is TGTGCCAGCAGCGTACGTGGTAGCGGGAGCACAGATACGCAGTATTTT.

This clone was seen just once. The chain employs TRBV5-6 and TRBJ2-3; a weak D match, TRBD2 (6 bases). V lost 4 bases, J lost 2 bases, and 20 bases lay in between. The CDR3 loop spans 17 amino acids. Germline values: CDR1 SGHDT, CDR2 YYEEEE. CDR3 DNA sequence: TGTGCCAGCAGCCTGTTCTCTAGCGTAGATTTCACAGATACGCAGTATTTT. Translating it yields CASSLFSSVDFTDTQYF. Based on the CDR3 plus reference TRBV5-6 and TRBJ2-3, the full variable domain is DAGVTQSPTHLIKTRGQQVTLRCSPKSGHDTVSWYQQALGQGPQFIFQYYEEEERQRGNFPDRFSGHQFPNYSSELNVNALLLGDSALYLCASSLFSSVDFTDTQYFGPGTRLTVL.

The chain links TRBV7-8 to TRBJ2-7; 8 nucleotides match TRBD2. CDR1 is SGHVS, CDR2 FQNEAQ, per germline. The CDR3 contains 15 residues. The V and J ends lost 5 bases and 0 bases, in that order; junction bases with no gene match: 6. CDR3: CASSPLADLSYEQYF. CDR3 nucleotides: TGTGCCAGCAGCCCACTAGCGGACCTCTCCTACGAGCAGTACTTC.

The J gene is TRBJ1-1, the V gene TRBV24-1; 7 bases fit TRBD1. CDR1 and CDR2 from the germline V gene are KGHDR and SFDVKD. The J segment lost 3 bases and the V segment lost 0 bases, leaving 9 bases of the junction unmatched. The length of the CDR3 is 17 residues. CDR3 in amino acids: CATSDLGRDREDTEAFF. DNA for the CDR3: TGTGCCACCAGTGATTTGGGCCGGGACAGAGAAGACACTGAAGCTTTCTTT.

This clone was counted once. The gene calls are TRBV11-1 and TRBJ1-1; D ambiguous. V dropped 2 bases and J dropped 6 bases, with 10 bases sitting between them. CDR3 size: 13 residues. Germline-derived CDR1 and CDR2 are SGHAT and FQDESV (reference sequence). The CDR3 DNA follows: TGTGCCAGCAGCTTATTGTCACGGGCTGAAGCTTTCTTT. It encodes CASSLLSRAEAFF.

This chain joins TRBV6-1 and TRBJ2-3; D is ambiguous. CDR1 and CDR2 from the germline V gene are MNHNS and SASEGT. This CDR3 region has 12 residues. V lost 6 bases and J 5 bases, leaving 9 bases between the germline ends. The CDR3 DNA sequence: TGTGCCAGCAGACTCCCAGGAGATACGCAGTATTTT. It codes for CASRLPGDTQYF.

The chain has TRBV11-2 and TRBJ2-1; no clear D gene. In germline, CDR1 is SGHAT, CDR2 FQNNGV. The CDR3 runs 12 residues. V was pared by 5 bases and J by 7 bases, with 9 bases between. The CDR3 DNA reads TGTGCCAGCAGCCACCCGGGTAATGAGCAGTTCTTC. Its translation is CASSHPGNEQFF.

This sequence joins TRBV6-4 and TRBJ1-1; D remains ambiguous. This CDR3 is 10 amino acids long. The ends were cut back, 1 base at V and 10 bases at J, with 4 bases in the middle. In germline, CDR1 is MRHNA, CDR2 SNTAGT. The CDR3 nucleotides read TGTGCCAGCAGTGACTACGGAGCTTTCTTT. Translation gives CASSDYGAFF.

The rearrangement uses TRBV6-2 or TRBV6-3 and TRBJ2-2; no clear D gene. The germline V and J ends were trimmed by 4 bases and 0 bases, with 12 bases remaining between them. CDR1 and CDR2 (germline): MNHEY, SVGEGT. The CDR3 has 16 amino acids. Written as DNA, the CDR3 is TGTGCCAGCAGTTCCCACTATACCGCGAACACCGGGGAGCTGTTTTTT. It yields the protein CASSSHYTANTGELFF.

The chain has TRBV13 and TRBJ2-3, with TRBD2 identical over 8 bases. Per germline, CDR1 PRHDT and CDR2 FYEKMQ (reference sequence). J lost 3 bases, V lost 4 bases, and 9 bases had no gene match. The CDR3 has 16 amino acids. The DNA for the CDR3 is TGTGCCAGCAGCTCATCAGCGGGACTAGAGACAGATACGCAGTATTTT. Translating it yields CASSSSAGLETDTQYF.